This T cell receptor beta chain was retrieved from a study of blood T cell repertoires in COVID-19. V lost 2 bases and J lost 0, with 11 bases in between. CDR1 is SGHRS, CDR2 YFSETQ, per germline. This CDR3 has 16 residues. Here immunoSEQ multiplex PCR was the method, and the copy in TCRdb shows in-frame clones only, minus some. Altogether under 500,000 clones are present, more than 85% being singletons, with the ten largest covering around 4.4%. The clonotype originates from a woman younger than 45 with acute or convalescent COVID-19. The J gene is TRBJ1-4, the V gene TRBV5-1; no clear D. The sequencing input was peripheral blood. The CDR3 nucleotides are TGCGCCAGCAGCTTTCTCGGCAGCGCAACTAATGAAAAACTGTTTTTT. Amino acids: CASSFLGSATNEKLFF.